The text below deals with one T cell receptor (beta chain). Its target is not known. Assay used: immunoSEQ multiplex PCR; TCRdb lists only in-frame clones, some missing. This table holds about 73,000 clones, 85% to 95% found once. Regulatory T cells were sorted from thawed PBMCs rested overnight at 37°C with around 200 IU/ml IL-2. Losses at the gene ends were 2 bases for V and 1 base for J; bases not matched to a gene: 9. The V gene's germline CDR1 is MNHEY and CDR2 SMNVEV (reference sequence). The CDR3 is made up of 17 amino acids. The sample belongs to a study of Tregs in tolerant kidney transplant recipients. Overall study context: Mixed chimerism was transient after nonmyeloablative marrow transplants from related graft donors.

Study observations and caveats: Few patients were studied, so findings need validation in larger groups. Antigen-driven expansion was suggested because donor-specific Tregs expanded more than all Tregs in tolerant patients.

V and J are TRBV27 and TRBJ2-3; 7 nucleotides match TRBD2. Material: Tregs from blood, obtained before the transplant. The sequence was obtained from a human donor who received a combined kidney and bone marrow transplant. CDR3 nucleotides: TGTGCCAGCAGTTTACTGGGTAGCGGGTACCGCACAGATACGCAGTATTTT. Its translation is CASSLLGSGYRTDTQYF.